A selection of T cell receptor beta chains follows, all from one sample in a study of a mutant IDH1 vaccine in newly diagnosed glioma. These receptors lack a known antigen. TCRdb keeps only in-frame clones here, not all; method: immunoSEQ multiplex PCR. This sample has tens of thousands of clones, with around 78% found just once. The source was PBMCs, collected from a glioma patient whose treatment included an IDH1 peptide vaccine. These receptors were taken from a woman between 35 and 50 years old with glioma. Some clones in this sample may be carry-over from other donors' samples. CDR3s include the opening cysteine and the closing phenylalanine or tryptophan.

TRBV28,TRBJ2-3,CASSFPDRAGDTQYF
TRBV23-1,TRBJ1-2,CASRKRQTKYYGYTF
TRBV9,TRBJ2-6,CASSVYPVRAGANVLTF
TRBV6-6,TRBJ2-7,CASRVLAGDGEQYF
TRBV30,TRBJ2-7,CAWSVRGEQYF
TRBV2,TRBJ2-5,CASSEGLEQQETQYF
TRBV9,TRBJ1-1,CASSASAGATEAFF
TRBV5-1,TRBJ2-1,CASSSTGNEQFF
TRBV7-8,TRBJ1-4,CASSLGSSLGEKLFF
TRBV15,TRBJ2-5,CATRDRLEETQYF
TRBV19,TRBJ2-7,CASSGTGRWSYEQYF
TRBV7-2,TRBJ1-2,CASSPPGQGLF
TRBV10-3,TRBJ2-7,CAIRGGVINEQYF
TRBV2,TRBJ2-1,CASRGPGREESYNEQFF
TRBV28,TRBJ2-2,CASKEGNTGELFF
TRBV30,TRBJ2-3,CAWSPGSGTDTQYF
TRBV9,TRBJ1-2,CASSTLTGAGYTF
TRBV19,TRBJ1-5,CASSIGSRSNQPQHF
TRBV28,TRBJ1-1,CASSWGTGMRNTEAFF
TRBV7-2,TRBJ2-7,CASSLGSTGREQYF
TRBV6-4,TRBJ1-3,CASMKWGVQSGNTIYF
TRBV28,TRBJ1-4,CASTTHGEEKLFF
TRBV5-4,TRBJ2-5,CASSSRLQSQETQYF
TRBV4-2,TRBJ2-1,CASSQGEDRGPNEQFF
TRBV7-9,TRBJ2-1,CASSFQQLADLNEQFF
TRBV13,TRBJ2-1,CASSLNLAVYNEQFF
TRBV4-2,TRBJ2-7,CASSPDSEAYHEQYF
TRBV12-5,TRBJ1-2,CASGLDLFGADGGYTF
TRBV9,TRBJ1-5,CASSVDGQEGQPQHF
TRBV7-9,TRBJ1-1,CASSPQGSLYTEAFF
TRBV5-6,TRBJ1-1,CASSLVTGFGTEAFF
TRBV5-1,TRBJ2-2,CASSLGSGRTTTGELFF
TRBV7-2,TRBJ1-5,CASSLGVGQPQHF
TRBV15,TRBJ2-7,CATSQGGTGSSEQYF
TRBV7-2,TRBJ1-2,CASSPTGLVGGYTF
TRBV29-1,TRBJ2-7,CSVLLRWGKLYF
TRBV4-3,TRBJ2-7,CASSQDTSDSYEQYF
TRBV5-6,TRBJ1-5,CASSLSGGGQPQHF
TRBV5-8,TRBJ2-5,CASSLGEGAKETQYF
TRBV18,TRBJ1-2,CASSPIGGGVVGYGYTF
TRBV15,TRBJ2-7,CATSLDAGHSYEQYF
TRBV5-1,TRBJ1-2,CASSPGQNANYGYTF
TRBV30,TRBJ1-6,CALFTGGAVRNSPPHF
TRBV4-2,TRBJ1-2,CASSQAIGTGAGYGYTF
TRBV6-1,TRBJ2-3,CASNRLSGRTDTQYF
TRBV13,TRBJ1-4,CASSSPSEKLFF
TRBV7-9,TRBJ2-7,CASSSAGRPGEQYF
TRBV7-8,TRBJ2-1,CASSHPADEGGYYNEQFF
TRBV28,TRBJ1-5,CASSTVYQPQHF
TRBV7-2,TRBJ1-2,CASVTGTYGYTF
TRBV5-1,TRBJ2-5,CASSLVGGVGETQYF
TRBV5-6,TRBJ2-5,CASSAGPQETQYF
TRBV6-5,TRBJ2-7,CASSSEYEQYF
TRBV21-1,TRBJ2-7,CASSKEGLSYEQYF
TRBV5-1,TRBJ1-4,CASSLVGGGFDEKLFF
TRBV7-2,TRBJ2-3,CASSAGVSVSGYF
TRBV7-8,TRBJ1-1,CASSSRGGTEAFF
TRBV9,TRBJ2-1,CASSGGLAGGGYDNEQFF
TRBV19,TRBJ1-1,CASSKQGQSNTEAFF